Below, one TCR beta chain is given with its context. The antigen remains undetermined. The data were produced by immunoSEQ multiplex PCR, yet TCRdb's version contains in-frame clones alone and is incomplete. The sample carries a few hundred thousand clones, 95% recorded once. As defined, naive CD8 cells were CD45RO-negative and positively selected for CCR7, with terminally differentiated effector memory CD45RA+ cells excluded. This sample was included in a study of shared clonotypes between healthy human individuals. Study-wide results and limits: For naive CD4 cells, roughly 4.6% of clonotypes were shared across a few donors.

The germline V and J ends were trimmed by 3 bases and 1 base, with 10 bases remaining between them. This CDR3 contains 14 residues. CDR1 is ENHRY and CDR2 is SYGVKD in the germline V gene. The rearrangement links TRBV10-3 to TRBJ2-7; D is unclear. Sequenced input: naive CD8+ T cells sorted from blood. The clonotype comes from a woman younger than 45 in good health. This chain's CDR3 is CAISDFERSYEQYF. CDR3 in DNA: TGTGCCATCAGTGACTTTGAAAGGTCCTACGAGCAGTACTTC.